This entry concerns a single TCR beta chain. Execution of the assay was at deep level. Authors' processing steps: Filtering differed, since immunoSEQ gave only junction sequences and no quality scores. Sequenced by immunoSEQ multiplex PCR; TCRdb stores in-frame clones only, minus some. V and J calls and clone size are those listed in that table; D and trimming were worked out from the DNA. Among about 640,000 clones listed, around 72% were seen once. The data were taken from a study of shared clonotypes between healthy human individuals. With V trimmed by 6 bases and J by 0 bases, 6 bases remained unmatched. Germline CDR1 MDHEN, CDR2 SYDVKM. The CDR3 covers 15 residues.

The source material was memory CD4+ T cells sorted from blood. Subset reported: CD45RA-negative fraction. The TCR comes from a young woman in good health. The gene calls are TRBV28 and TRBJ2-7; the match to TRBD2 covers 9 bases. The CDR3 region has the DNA TGTGCCAGCAGCCAAAGCGGGAGGACCTCCTACGAGCAGTACTTC. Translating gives CASSQSGRTSYEQYF.